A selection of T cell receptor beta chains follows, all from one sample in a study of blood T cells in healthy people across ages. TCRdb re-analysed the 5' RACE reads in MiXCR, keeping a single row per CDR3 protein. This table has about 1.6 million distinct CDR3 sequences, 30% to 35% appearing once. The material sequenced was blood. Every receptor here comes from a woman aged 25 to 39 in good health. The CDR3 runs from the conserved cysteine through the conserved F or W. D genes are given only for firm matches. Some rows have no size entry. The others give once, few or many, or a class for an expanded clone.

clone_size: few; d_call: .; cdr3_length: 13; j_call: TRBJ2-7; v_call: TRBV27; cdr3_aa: CASSLRRAYEQYF; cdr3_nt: TGTGCCAGCAGTTTACGCCGGGCCTACGAGCAGTACTTC
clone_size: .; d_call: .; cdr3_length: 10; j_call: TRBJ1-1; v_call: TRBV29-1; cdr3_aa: CSPSRTEAFF; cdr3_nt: TGCAGCCCCAGCAGGACTGAAGCTTTCTTT
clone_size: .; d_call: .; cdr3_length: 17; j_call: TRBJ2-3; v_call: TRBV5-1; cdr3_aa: CASSLVGSRLRTDTQYF; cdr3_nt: TGCGCCAGCAGCTTGGTCGGGAGTAGGTTGAGAACAGATACGCAGTATTTT
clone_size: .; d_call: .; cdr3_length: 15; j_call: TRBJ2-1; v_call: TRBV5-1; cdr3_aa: CASSLDTNSYNEQFF; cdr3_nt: TGCGCCAGCAGCTTGGACACGAACTCCTACAATGAGCAGTTCTTC
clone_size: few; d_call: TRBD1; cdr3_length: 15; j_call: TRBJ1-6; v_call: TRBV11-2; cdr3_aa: CASSPGGGGRSPLHF; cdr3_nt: TGTGCCAGCAGCCCAGGGGGGGGGGGCAGGTCACCCCTCCACTTT
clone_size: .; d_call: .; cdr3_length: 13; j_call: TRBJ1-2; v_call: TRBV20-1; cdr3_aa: CSARASGDYGHTF; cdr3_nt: TGCAGTGCTAGAGCCTCAGGGGACTATGGCCACACCTTT
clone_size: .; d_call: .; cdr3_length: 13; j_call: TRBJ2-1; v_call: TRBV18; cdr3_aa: CASSPNGSDEQFF; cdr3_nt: TGTGCCAGCTCACCAAACGGGAGTGATGAGCAGTTCTTC
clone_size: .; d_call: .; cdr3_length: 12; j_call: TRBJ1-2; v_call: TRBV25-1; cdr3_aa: CAGRWGHYGYTF; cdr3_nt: TGTGCCGGCAGATGGGGGCACTATGGCTACACCTTC
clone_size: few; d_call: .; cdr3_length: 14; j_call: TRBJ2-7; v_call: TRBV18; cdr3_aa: CASSPNRAGVEQYF; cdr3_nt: TGTGCCAGCTCACCCAACCGCGCTGGGGTTGAGCAGTACTTC
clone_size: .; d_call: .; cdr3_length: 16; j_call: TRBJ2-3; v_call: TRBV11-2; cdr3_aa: CASSPSWATSTDTQYF; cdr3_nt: TGTGCCAGCAGCCCCTCGTGGGCTACTAGCACAGATACGCAGTATTTT
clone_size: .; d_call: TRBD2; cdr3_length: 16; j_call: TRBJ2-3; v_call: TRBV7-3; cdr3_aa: CASSPSVAGETDTQYF; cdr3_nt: TGTGCCAGCAGCCCCTCGGTAGCGGGAGAGACAGATACGCAGTATTTT
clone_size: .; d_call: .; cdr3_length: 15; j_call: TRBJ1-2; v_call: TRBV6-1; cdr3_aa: CASSEGWAENYGYTF; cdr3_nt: TGTGCCAGCAGTGAAGGTTGGGCGGAGAACTATGGCTACACCTTC
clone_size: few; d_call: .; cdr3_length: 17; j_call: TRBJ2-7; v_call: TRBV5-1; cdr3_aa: CASSLAGLGLTSYEQYF; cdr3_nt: TGCGCCAGCAGCTTGGCGGGACTCGGTTTAACCTCCTACGAGCAGTACTTC